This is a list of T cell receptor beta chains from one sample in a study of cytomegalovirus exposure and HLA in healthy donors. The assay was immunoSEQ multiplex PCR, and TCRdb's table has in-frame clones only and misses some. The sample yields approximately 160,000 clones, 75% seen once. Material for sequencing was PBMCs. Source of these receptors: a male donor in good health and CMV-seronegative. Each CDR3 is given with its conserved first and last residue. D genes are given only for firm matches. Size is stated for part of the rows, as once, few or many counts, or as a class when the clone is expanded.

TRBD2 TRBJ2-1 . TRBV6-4 CASSDALAGYNEQFF TGTGCCAGCAGTGATGCACTAGCGGGGTACAATGAGCAGTTCTTC
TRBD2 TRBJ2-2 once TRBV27 CASSPTSGGAPGELFF TGTGCCAGCAGTCCGACTAGCGGGGGGGCCCCCGGGGAGCTGTTTTTT
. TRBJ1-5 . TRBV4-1 CASSPSQQGQGQPQHF TGCGCCAGCAGCCCCTCCCAACAGGGTCAGGGACAGCCCCAGCATTTT
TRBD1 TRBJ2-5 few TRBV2 CASSRQGMGETQYF TGTGCCAGCAGTAGACAGGGCATGGGAGAGACCCAGTACTTC
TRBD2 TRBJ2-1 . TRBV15 CATSRRVAGGNNEQFF TGTGCCACCAGCAGAAGAGTAGCGGGGGGAAACAATGAGCAGTTCTTC
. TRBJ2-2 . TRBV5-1 CASSLAGGIFPGELFF TGCGCCAGCAGCTTGGCCGGAGGCATCTTTCCCGGGGAGCTGTTTTTT
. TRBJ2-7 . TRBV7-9 CASSFSYGESSYEQYF TGTGCCAGCAGCTTTTCCTACGGGGAATCCTCCTACGAGCAGTACTTC
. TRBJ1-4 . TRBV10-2 CASTRWWDEKLFF TGCGCCAGCACCAGGTGGTGGGATGAAAAACTGTTTTTT
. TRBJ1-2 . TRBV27 CASSYREGYGYTF TGTGCCAGCTCATATAGGGAGGGGTATGGCTACACCTTC
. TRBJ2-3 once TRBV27 CASSFEARPYTDTQYF TGTGCCAGCAGTTTCGAGGCCAGACCCTACACAGATACGCAGTATTTT
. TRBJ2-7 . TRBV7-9 CASSLTYYEQYF TGTGCCAGCAGCTTAACTTATTACGAGCAGTACTTC
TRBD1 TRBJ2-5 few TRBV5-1 CASSGGTGLQETQYF TGCGCCAGCAGCGGGGGGACAGGATTGCAAGAGACCCAGTACTTC